One and the same sample provided the 7 T cell receptor beta chains below, sequenced in a study of beta chain features in type 1 diabetes. Of the isolated RNA, all was reverse transcribed, and so the sequenced material was expressed TCRB transcripts. Libraries were prepared by immunoSEQ multiplex PCR; TCRdb keeps only in-frame clonotypes and omits some of them. This table has around 320,000 clones, approximately 14% appearing once. The source material was central memory CD4+ T cells from blood. Receptors were obtained from a man under 40 in good health.

This clone appeared a few times. The chain links TRBV20-1 to TRBJ1-4; D not certain. The V gene's germline CDR1 is DFQATT and CDR2 SNEGSKA (reference sequence). Trimming took off 1 base at V and 15 bases at J, with 12 bases between the two ends. The CDR3 runs to 11 residues. The CDR3 DNA is TGCAGTGCTAGAGTCCCAGGTGGTATGTTTTTT. Amino acid sequence: CSARVPGGMFF.

V usage is TRBV27 and J usage is TRBJ1-5; D remains ambiguous. This CDR3 has 14 residues. V was clipped by 5 bases and J by 2 bases, with 10 bases between them. From germline, CDR1 is MNHEY and CDR2 SMNVEV (reference sequence). The CDR3 protein is CASSLNVRNQPQHF. DNA of the CDR3: TGTGCCAGCAGTCTAAACGTGCGCAATCAGCCCCAGCATTTT.

In its sample, this clone was seen a few times. The chain combines TRBV11-3 with TRBJ1-1; D perhaps matches TRBD1 (6 bases). The V gene's germline CDR1 is SGHNT and CDR2 YENEEA. V shed 6 bases and J shed 3 bases, with 14 bases lying between them. This CDR3 spans 14 amino acids. The CDR3 loop reads CASSQQGGDTEAFF. CDR3 DNA: TGTGCCAGCAGTCAACAGGGCGGCGACACTGAAGCTTTCTTT.

This clone appeared a few times. CDR3 coding DNA: TGCGCCAGCAGCCAAGGTCCTAGCGGGGGGCCTGGGGCCAACGTCCTGACTTTC. This encodes CASSQGPSGGPGANVLTF. The V and J genes are TRBV4-1 and TRBJ2-6, with 11 nucleotides matching TRBD2. Germline lookup yields CDR1 MGHRA and CDR2 YSYEKL. V lost 1 base, J lost 2 bases, and 4 bases stayed unmatched. The CDR3 runs to 18 residues.

The sample holds a few counts of this clone. V is TRBV19 and J is TRBJ2-3; 15 bases align to TRBD2. The CDR3 runs 17 residues. V trimming: 4 bases; J trimming: 3 bases; junction bases outside the gene matches: 5. The V gene's germline CDR1 is LNHDA and CDR2 SQIVND (reference sequence). The CDR3 loop is CASSRVGTSGGTDTQYF. CDR3 nucleotide sequence: TGTGCCAGTAGTAGGGTCGGGACTAGCGGGGGGACAGATACGCAGTATTTT.

In this sample, this clone turned up many times. The V call is TRBV29-1, the J call TRBJ1-2; no firm D call. Germline-derived CDR1 and CDR2 are SQVTM and ANQGSEA. This CDR3 has 11 amino acids. V lost 3 bases, J lost 4 bases, and 6 bases lay in between. The DNA for the CDR3 is TGCAGCGTTGAGGGTGCCTATGGCTACACCTTC. Residues: CSVEGAYGYTF. Variable domain in full (rest from reference TRBV29-1 and TRBJ1-2): SAVISQKPSRDICQRGTSLTIQCQVDSQVTMMFWYRQQPGQSLTLIATANQGSEATYESGFVIDKFPISRPNLTFSTLTVSNMSPEDSSIYLCSVEGAYGYTFGSGTRLTVV.

With regard to this clone: The same CDR3 can be traced to other DNA sequences in this sample. The V and J genes are TRBV30 and TRBJ2-3, with a possible D match to TRBD2 (5 bases). The CDR3 sequence is 13 residues long. Germline V gene lookup returns CDR1 GTSNPN and CDR2 SVGIG (reference sequence). The V gene lost 0 bases and the J gene lost 4 bases, with 8 bases spanning the gap. The DNA for the CDR3 is TGTGCCTGGAGTGTAAGGCGGGCAGATACGCAGTATTTT. Amino acids: CAWSVRRADTQYF.